Shown below are 24 T cell receptor beta chains from a single sample sequenced in a study of cytomegalovirus exposure and HLA in healthy donors (dated by TCRdb to 2015 to 2018). Libraries were constructed by the immunoSEQ multiplex PCR assay. For the multiplex PCR, a mixture combining 60 forward primers for TCR Vbeta segments and 13 reverse primers for TCR Jbeta segments was used. TCRdb took this table from immuneACCESS and kept in-frame rearrangements with V and J called. Such tables lack part of the clones; where checked against another copy, unresolved V genes explain under half of the gap, and the rest is unexplained. This sample gives 100,000 to 150,000 clones in total; roughly 15% of them show up just once. Of the sample, approximately 2.6% is held by the ten largest clones. Sequenced: PBMCs. All receptors come from a female donor in good health and CMV-seropositive.

This clone was recorded a few times. The chain recombines TRBV7-2 with TRBJ2-7, with 9 positions matching TRBD2. The J segment lost 2 bases and the V segment lost 8 bases, leaving 7 bases of the junction unmatched. CDR1 is SGHTA, CDR2 FQGNSA, per germline. The CDR3 is 14 amino acids. The DNA for the CDR3 is TGTGCCAGCGGGGCTAGCGGGGATACCTACGAGCAGTACTTC. This codes for CASGASGDTYEQYF.

The rearrangement uses TRBV2 and TRBJ1-1; D gene unclear. CDR3 length equals 14 residues. Germline loops: CDR1 SNHLY, CDR2 FYNNEI. V lost 2 bases and J lost 4, with 11 bases in between. CDR3 loop: CASSETRVPTEAFF. CDR3 nucleotide sequence: TGTGCCAGCAGTGAAACCCGGGTCCCCACTGAAGCTTTCTTT.

This chain joins TRBV30 and TRBJ1-3, with 7 bases lining up with TRBD1. This CDR3 has 14 amino acids. V trimming: 2 bases; J trimming: 4 bases; junction bases outside the gene matches: 5. In germline, CDR1 is GTSNPN, CDR2 SVGIG (reference sequence). The CDR3 here is CAWSKTGAGNTIYF. For the CDR3, the DNA is TGTGCCTGGAGTAAAACAGGGGCCGGAAACACCATATATTTT.

The chain employs TRBV2 and TRBJ2-7; D perhaps matches TRBD1 (5 bases). V shed 4 bases and J shed 3 bases, with 13 bases lying between them. Germline assignment: CDR1 SNHLY and CDR2 FYNNEI. This CDR3 comprises 14 residues. The CDR3 region has the DNA TGTGCCAGCAGTGTTACAGGAACCCTCTACGAGCAGTACTTC. Its translation is CASSVTGTLYEQYF.

The sample holds a few counts of this clone. The V and J genes are TRBV4-2 and TRBJ2-3; 7 positions agree with TRBD2. Germline loops: CDR1 LGHNA, CDR2 YNFKEQ. The junction had 6 bases not matched to a gene; V was cut back by 0 bases and J by 0 bases. This CDR3 has 17 residues. CDR3 sequence (DNA): TGTGCCAGCAGCCAAGATCCCCCTAGCGGCAGCACAGATACGCAGTATTTT. It specifies CASSQDPPSGSTDTQYF.

The rearrangement links TRBV5-1 to TRBJ2-7, with no clear D. V gave up 0 bases and J gave up 2 bases, with 6 bases separating them. The germline gives CDR1 SGHRS, CDR2 YFSETQ. The CDR3 spans 13 residues. The CDR3 region is CASSLEDTYEQYF. Written as DNA, the CDR3 is TGCGCCAGCAGCTTGGAAGACACCTACGAGCAGTACTTC.

The chain carries TRBV4-3 and TRBJ1-1; possible D gene TRBD1, 5 bases. V was trimmed by 0 bases and J by 5 bases, leaving 13 bases between them. Per germline, CDR1 LGHNA and CDR2 YSLEER. This CDR3 is built from 15 residues. As DNA, the CDR3 is TGCGCCAGCAGCCAAGATCTACCGCCAGGGACTGAAGCTTTCTTT. Amino acid sequence: CASSQDLPPGTEAFF.

The rearrangement uses TRBV18 and TRBJ1-2; D perhaps matches TRBD1 (6 bases). Looked up from germline, CDR1 is KGHSH and CDR2 is LQKENI. V was pared by 2 bases and J by 2 bases, with 12 bases between. This CDR3 spans 15 amino acids. DNA for the CDR3: TGTGCCAGCTCACCAGATACAGGGTCGAACTATGGCTACACCTTC. It encodes CASSPDTGSNYGYTF.

This chain links TRBV7-2 with TRBJ2-7, with TRBD1 matching 11 bases. This CDR3 has 14 amino acids. CDR1 and CDR2 (germline): SGHTA, FQGNSA. J was trimmed by 7 bases and V by 5 bases; bases with no gene match: 7. DNA for the CDR3: TGTGCCAGCAGCCAGGACAGGGGGCGGGGAGAGCAGTACTTC. Translated, it gives CASSQDRGRGEQYF.

This clone was picked up a small number of times. The chain recombines TRBV25-1 with TRBJ2-1; a weak D match, TRBD1 (6 bases). The CDR3 totals 13 residues. The germline CDR1 and CDR2 sequences are MGHDK and SYGVNS. V lost 4 bases and J lost 12, with 16 bases in between. CDR3 in DNA: TGTGCCAGCAGTGTGATGGGGGCAGGCTCGCAGTTCTTC. This codes for CASSVMGAGSQFF.

The chain uses TRBV4-3 and TRBJ2-3; TRBD2 is a possible D gene (5 bases). The ends were cut back, 6 bases at V and 3 bases at J, with 13 bases in the middle. From germline, CDR1 is LGHNA and CDR2 YSLEER. The CDR3 covers 14 residues. The CDR3 DNA reads as TGCGCCAGCAGTCAGTTCCCGGGGACAGATACGCAGTATTTT. It translates to CASSQFPGTDTQYF.

The gene calls are TRBV4-2 and TRBJ1-1; a weak D match, TRBD1 (6 bases). In germline, CDR1 is LGHNA, CDR2 YNFKEQ. There are 15 residues in the CDR3. The V gene lost 4 bases and the J gene lost 4 bases, with 16 bases spanning the gap. The CDR3 protein is CASSLTAGAGTEAFF. CDR3 nucleotides: TGTGCCAGCAGCCTCACGGCGGGGGCCGGCACTGAAGCTTTCTTT.

This chain links TRBV30 with TRBJ2-5, with D hard to call. Looked up from germline, CDR1 is GTSNPN and CDR2 is SVGIG (reference sequence). Trimming removed 3 bases from V and 0 bases from J, with 20 bases in between. CDR3 length: 17 residues. CDR3 sequence: CAWSIPAYSGYQETQYF. The DNA for the CDR3 is TGTGCCTGGAGCATCCCCGCCTACTCCGGGTACCAAGAGACCCAGTACTTC.

The chain uses TRBV5-6 and TRBJ2-5, with D unresolved. Trimming removed 1 base at V and 4 bases at J, with 8 bases between. This CDR3 comprises 13 residues. Germline V CDR1 and CDR2: SGHDT, YYEEEE. The DNA for the CDR3 is TGTGCCAGCAGCTTGTCCGACACAGAGACCCAGTACTTC. The encoded protein is CASSLSDTETQYF.

Notes on this clone: Within the sample, other DNA sequences also encode this same CDR3. The chain employs TRBV7-2 and TRBJ2-7, with D maybe TRBD1 (5 bases). CDR1 and CDR2 (germline): SGHTA, FQGNSA. This CDR3 has 13 residues. The ends were cut back, 2 bases at V and 2 bases at J, with 7 bases in the middle. The chain's CDR3 is CASSLTGTYEQYF. The CDR3 nucleotides read TGTGCCAGCAGCTTAACAGGCACCTACGAGCAGTACTTC.

The V and J genes are TRBV5-4 and TRBJ1-1, with 8 bases identical to TRBD1. Losses at the gene ends were 1 base for V and 10 bases for J; bases not matched to a gene: 12. CDR3 size: 15 residues. Germline V gives CDR1 SGHNT, CDR2 YYREEE (reference sequence). The CDR3: CASSLWAAAGGVAFF. CDR3 DNA: TGTGCCAGCAGCTTGTGGGCCGCAGCAGGGGGCGTAGCTTTCTTT.

This clone appeared a few times. The chain couples TRBV7-9 to TRBJ1-5, with TRBD1 identical over 9 bases. The CDR3 is 15 residues long. Germline V CDR1 and CDR2: SEHNR, FQNEAQ (reference sequence). The ends lost 1 base at V and 6 bases at J; junction bases unmatched: 4. CDR3 residues: CASSLGTGVFQPQHF. The CDR3, as DNA: TGTGCCAGCAGCTTAGGGACAGGGGTTTTTCAGCCCCAGCATTTT.

This chain links TRBV7-9 with TRBJ1-2, with 7 bases identical to TRBD1. There are 17 residues in the CDR3. The V and J ends lost 5 bases and 3 bases, in that order; junction bases with no gene match: 15. CDR1 is SEHNR, CDR2 FQNEAQ, per germline (reference sequence). This CDR3 is CASSPWDRLEPDYGYTF. The CDR3 DNA is TGTGCCAGCAGCCCCTGGGACAGACTAGAACCGGACTATGGCTACACCTTC.

The chain couples TRBV9 to TRBJ1-5; 8 nucleotides match TRBD1. Germline CDR1 reads SGDLS; CDR2 reads YYNGEE. Trimming cost V 4 bases and J 6 bases; bases outside gene matches: 6. The CDR3 is 14 residues long. The CDR3 spells CASSKDRAGQPQHF. The CDR3 nucleotides read TGTGCCAGCAGCAAGGACAGGGCTGGTCAGCCCCAGCATTTT.

The V and J genes are TRBV5-6 and TRBJ1-3; D is unresolved. Trimming took 5 bases from V and 7 from J, leaving 16 bases between them. The CDR3 is 14 amino acids. Per the germline V gene, CDR1 is SGHDT and CDR2 is YYEEEE. CDR3 loop: CASRSGLGGNTIYF. DNA for the CDR3: TGTGCCAGCAGGTCTGGACTCGGAGGCAACACCATATATTTT.

This clone was seen only a few times. The J gene is TRBJ2-1, the V gene TRBV27; 7 bases match TRBD2. Germline lookup yields CDR1 MNHEY and CDR2 SMNVEV (reference sequence). The CDR3 extends over 15 amino acids. With V trimmed by 1 base and J by 4 bases, 4 bases remained unmatched. CDR3 sequence: CASSLWLAEYNEQFF. The CDR3 bases are TGTGCCAGCAGTTTATGGCTAGCGGAGTACAATGAGCAGTTCTTC.

This chain uses TRBV19 with TRBJ1-5, with D tentatively TRBD1 (6 bases). The CDR3 contains 15 residues. Trimming cost V 7 bases and J 0 bases, with 13 bases left between them. The germline V gene has CDR1 LNHDA and CDR2 SQIVND (reference sequence). For the CDR3, the DNA is TGTGCCAGTACAAAAGGACAGTATAGCAATCAGCCCCAGCATTTT. Amino acids: CASTKGQYSNQPQHF. Drawing the rest from reference TRBV19 and TRBJ1-5, the complete variable domain is DGGITQSPKYLFRKEGQNVTLSCEQNLNHDAMYWYRQDPGQGLRLIYYSQIVNDFQKGDIAEGYSVSREKKESFPLTVTSAQKNPTAFYLCASTKGQYSNQPQHFGDGTRLSIL.

This clone showed up just a few times. This chain connects TRBV5-4 to TRBJ2-7; D is unresolved. The CDR3 contains 17 residues. Germline CDR1 SGHNT, CDR2 YYREEE (reference sequence). The V gene lost 4 bases and the J gene lost 0 bases, with 20 bases spanning the gap. CDR3 residues: CASSDQRMESSSYEQYF. DNA for the CDR3: TGTGCCAGCAGCGACCAACGTATGGAGTCTAGCTCCTACGAGCAGTACTTC.

The table lists this clone with a few counts. The chain employs TRBV7-2 and TRBJ2-5; tentative D call: TRBD1 (5 bases). The CDR3 spans 17 residues. Germline loops: CDR1 SGHTA, CDR2 FQGNSA. With 0 bases removed from V and 1 base from J, the gap between germline ends came to 15 bases. The CDR3 loop is CASSLALRGVTQETQYF. In nucleotides, the CDR3 is TGTGCCAGCAGCTTAGCGTTAAGGGGCGTTACCCAAGAGACCCAGTACTTC.